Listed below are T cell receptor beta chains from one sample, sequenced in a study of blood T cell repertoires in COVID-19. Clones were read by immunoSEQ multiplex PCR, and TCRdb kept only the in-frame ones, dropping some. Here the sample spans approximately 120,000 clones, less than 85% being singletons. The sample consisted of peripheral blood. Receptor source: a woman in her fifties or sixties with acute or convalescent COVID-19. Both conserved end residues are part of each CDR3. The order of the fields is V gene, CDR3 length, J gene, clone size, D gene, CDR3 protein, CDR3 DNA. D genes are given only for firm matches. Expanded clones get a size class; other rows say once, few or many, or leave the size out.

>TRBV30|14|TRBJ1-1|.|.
CAWSVTGSDTEAFF
TGTGCCTGGAGTGTTACAGGGTCTGACACTGAAGCTTTCTTT
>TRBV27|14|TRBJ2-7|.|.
CASSLREIGYEQYF
TGTGCCAGCAGTCTTCGGGAGATAGGGTACGAGCAGTACTTC
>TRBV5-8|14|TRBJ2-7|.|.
CASSSHGHQYEQYF
TGTGCCAGCAGCTCCCATGGACATCAATACGAGCAGTACTTC
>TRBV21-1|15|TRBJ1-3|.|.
CASSKWGLAENTIYF
TGTGCCAGCAGCAAATGGGGCCTGGCGGAAAACACCATATATTTT
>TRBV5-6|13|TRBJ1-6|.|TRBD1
CASTGTVNSPLHF
TGTGCCAGCACCGGGACAGTCAATTCACCCCTCCACTTT
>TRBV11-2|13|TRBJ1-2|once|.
CASSLSGAEGYTF
TGTGCCAGCAGCTTATCTGGGGCGGAGGGCTACACCTTC
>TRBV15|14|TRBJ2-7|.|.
CATSSLWGLNEQYF
TGTGCCACCAGCAGCCTTTGGGGACTGAACGAGCAGTACTTC
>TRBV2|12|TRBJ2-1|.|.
CASSEAGQEQFF
TGTGCCAGCAGTGAAGCTGGGCAGGAGCAGTTCTTC
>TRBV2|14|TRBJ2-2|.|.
CASSYRVDTGELFF
TGTGCCAGCAGTTACAGGGTAGACACCGGGGAGCTGTTTTTT
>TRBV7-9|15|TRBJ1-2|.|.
CASSPRSRANYGYTF
TGTGCCAGCAGCCCTAGGTCCAGAGCTAACTATGGCTACACCTTC
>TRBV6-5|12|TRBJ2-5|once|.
CASSRLGGTQYF
TGTGCCAGCAGCCGGTTGGGGGGGACCCAGTACTTC
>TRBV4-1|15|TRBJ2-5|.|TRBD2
CASTRLAGSQETQYF
TGCGCCAGCACCCGACTAGCGGGGTCACAAGAGACCCAGTACTTC
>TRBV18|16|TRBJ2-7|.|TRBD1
CASSPPFPQGAYEQYF
TGTGCCAGCTCACCACCATTTCCCCAGGGGGCCTACGAGCAGTACTTC
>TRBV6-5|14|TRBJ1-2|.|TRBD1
CASNLIKGAYGYTF
TGTGCCAGCAACCTCATCAAGGGGGCCTATGGCTACACCTTC
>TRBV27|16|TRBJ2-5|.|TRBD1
CASSSRDPTGSGTQYF
TGTGCCAGCAGTTCCCGCGACCCGACAGGGTCTGGGACCCAGTACTTC
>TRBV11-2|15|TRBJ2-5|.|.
CASSLDPRFQETQYF
TGTGCCAGCAGCTTAGATCCTCGGTTTCAAGAGACCCAGTACTTC
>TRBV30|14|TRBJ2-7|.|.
CAWSSSSLHYEQYF
TGTGCCTGGAGTTCCTCGAGTCTTCACTACGAGCAGTACTTC
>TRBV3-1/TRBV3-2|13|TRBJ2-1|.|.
CASSQGGGNEQFF
TGTGCCAGCAGCCAAGGGGGAGGCAATGAGCAGTTCTTC
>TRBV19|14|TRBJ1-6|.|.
CATPRYQYNSPLHF
TGTGCCACACCTAGATATCAATATAATTCACCCCTCCACTTT
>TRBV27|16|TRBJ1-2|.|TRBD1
CASTTGQGARNYGYTF
TGTGCCAGCACCACTGGGCAGGGGGCGCGCAACTATGGCTACACCTTC
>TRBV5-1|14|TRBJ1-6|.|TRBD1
CASSRTGDNSPLHF
TGCGCCAGCAGCCGGACAGGGGATAATTCACCCCTCCACTTT
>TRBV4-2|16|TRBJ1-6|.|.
CASSQETGRVDSPLHF
TGTGCCAGCAGCCAAGAAACAGGGAGGGTGGATTCACCCCTCCACTTT
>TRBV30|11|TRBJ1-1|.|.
CAYHRNTEAFF
TGTGCCTACCACAGAAACACTGAAGCTTTCTTT
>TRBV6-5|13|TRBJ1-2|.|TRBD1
CASSRDRTYGYTF
TGTGCCAGCAGTCGGGACAGGACCTATGGCTACACCTTC
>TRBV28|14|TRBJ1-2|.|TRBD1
CASSFSDRAYGYTF
TGTGCCAGCAGTTTCAGTGACAGGGCCTATGGCTACACCTTC
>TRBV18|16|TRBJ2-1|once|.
CASSPPKGEFVNEQFF
TGTGCCAGCTCACCACCGAAGGGAGAGTTTGTAAATGAGCAGTTCTTC